The 11 T cell receptor beta chains below were found in one sample sequenced in a study of Japanese encephalitis immunity and Zika vaccine responses. MiXCR, run by TCRdb on the 5' RACE reads, gives a single entry per CDR3 protein. Among around 250 distinct CDR3 sequences, 2% to 2.5% were seen once, and the ten largest hold roughly 20%. CFSE-labeled PBMCs were cultured approximately 6 days with peptide pools, each at roughly 1.1 ug/mL. The specimen comprised antigen-activated CD8+ T cells from blood, cultured, sampled during a Zika inactivated vaccine study. These receptors were taken from an adult man who received an inactivated Zika virus vaccine.

In this sample, this clonotype is medium-sized. The chain has TRBV4-3 and TRBJ1-1; D is undetermined. Trimming removed 0 bases at V and 0 bases at J, with 8 bases between. CDR3 length equals 15 residues. Germline CDR1 LGHNA, CDR2 YSLEER. CDR3 region: CASSQEGTLNTEAFF. The CDR3 region has the DNA TGCGCCAGCAGCCAAGAAGGAACTTTGAACACTGAAGCTTTCTTT.

V usage is TRBV24-1 and J usage is TRBJ1-2, with TRBD1 identical over 7 bases. Trimming removed 8 bases from V and 2 bases from J; junction bases left unmatched: 16. CDR1 KGHDR and CDR2 SFDVKD come from the germline V gene. The CDR3 has 17 residues. The CDR3 loop reads CATKRGGPGGRNYGYTF. The CDR3 DNA reads TGTGCCACCAAAAGGGGAGGGCCAGGGGGGAGGAACTATGGCTACACCTTC.

This clonotype is large within its sample. One end of the junction does not line up with germline, which may come from a read error. CDR3 in DNA: TGCGCCAGCACCCAACGATCAGCGGGGGATAGCGGGGAGCTGTTTTTT. This gives the protein CASTQRSAGDSGELFF. V and J are TRBV4-3 and TRBJ2-2; TRBD2 agrees at 8 bases. The germline CDR1 and CDR2 sequences are LGHNA and YSLEER. This CDR3 is built from 16 residues.

This clonotype was counted a few times. The chain links TRBV4-3 to TRBJ2-3, with unresolved D. CDR1 and CDR2 from the germline V gene are LGHNA and YSLEER. The CDR3 runs to 13 residues. Trimming took 1 base from V and 4 from J, leaving 6 bases between them. The CDR3: CASSQGMADTQYF. The CDR3 nucleotides read TGCGCCAGCAGCCAAGGTATGGCAGATACGCAGTATTTT.

In its sample, this clonotype ranks as hyperexpanded. The chain couples TRBV9 to TRBJ2-1; D gene unclear. The V gene lost 3 bases and the J gene lost 4 bases, with 17 bases spanning the gap. Germline V CDR1 and CDR2: SGDLS, YYNGEE. The CDR3 is 16 amino acids. CDR3 sequence (DNA): TGTGCCAGCAGCGCAACGCCCAACCCGGAATACAATGAGCAGTTCTTC. Its translation is CASSATPNPEYNEQFF.

This clonotype is large (0.1 to 1%) within its sample. The chain recombines TRBV4-3 with TRBJ2-7, with TRBD2 as a possible D gene (6 bases). The CDR3 has 15 amino acids. V lost 4 bases and J lost 3, with 16 bases in between. Germline V gene lookup returns CDR1 LGHNA and CDR2 YSLEER. The CDR3 DNA follows: TGCGCCAGCAGCCTCACAGGTGGTAGCGGCTACGAGCAGTACTTC. It is translated as CASSLTGGSGYEQYF.

The chain combines TRBV4-1 with TRBJ2-7, with D uncertain. The CDR3 consists of 14 residues. CDR1 and CDR2 from the germline V gene are MGHRA and YSYEKL. Trimming pared 4 bases from V and 6 bases from J, leaving 16 bases between. CDR3 in amino acids: CASSPRWVLSEQYF. The CDR3 DNA follows: TGCGCCAGCAGCCCTAGGTGGGTCCTCTCCGAGCAGTACTTC.

By sample fraction, this clonotype is hyperexpanded. The genes are TRBV4-3 and TRBJ1-1; the D gene is possibly TRBD1 (5 bases). V lost 8 bases and J lost 1, with 8 bases in between. The CDR3 consists of 12 residues. Germline V gives CDR1 LGHNA, CDR2 YSLEER. The CDR3 region has the DNA TGCGCCAGCGGCACAGGGAACACTGAAGCTTTCTTT. Its protein is CASGTGNTEAFF.

This clonotype qualifies as large. The V and J genes are TRBV4-3 and TRBJ2-7; 11 bases align to TRBD1. V shed 4 bases and J 5 bases; nucleotides not matched to a gene: 10. This CDR3 has 16 amino acids. Germline CDR1 LGHNA, CDR2 YSLEER. The DNA for the CDR3 is TGCGCCAGCAGCCTCTATGCGGGACAGGGGGACGACGAGCAGTACTTC. Amino acids: CASSLYAGQGDDEQYF.

This clonotype is termed large. The chain couples TRBV5-3 to TRBJ1-2; no firm D call. TRBV5-3 is sorted into the ORF group, with uncertain function. V was trimmed by 0 bases and J by 7 bases, leaving 25 bases between them. The CDR3 spans 18 residues. CDR3 DNA sequence: TGTGCCAGAAGCTTGGTAGCGCATATCTGCAGAAAGCCAGTTGGCTACACCTTC. This translates into CARSLVAHICRKPVGYTF.

This clonotype ranks as large. The CDR3 here is CASSIGGSYNEQFF. The CDR3 DNA follows: TGTGCCAGTAGTATCGGGGGCTCCTACAATGAGCAGTTCTTC. The chain has TRBV19 and TRBJ2-1; D is possibly TRBD2 (6 bases). Germline values: CDR1 LNHDA, CDR2 SQIVND (reference sequence). The V and J ends lost 3 bases and 0 bases respectively, with 6 bases between them. This CDR3 has 14 amino acids.